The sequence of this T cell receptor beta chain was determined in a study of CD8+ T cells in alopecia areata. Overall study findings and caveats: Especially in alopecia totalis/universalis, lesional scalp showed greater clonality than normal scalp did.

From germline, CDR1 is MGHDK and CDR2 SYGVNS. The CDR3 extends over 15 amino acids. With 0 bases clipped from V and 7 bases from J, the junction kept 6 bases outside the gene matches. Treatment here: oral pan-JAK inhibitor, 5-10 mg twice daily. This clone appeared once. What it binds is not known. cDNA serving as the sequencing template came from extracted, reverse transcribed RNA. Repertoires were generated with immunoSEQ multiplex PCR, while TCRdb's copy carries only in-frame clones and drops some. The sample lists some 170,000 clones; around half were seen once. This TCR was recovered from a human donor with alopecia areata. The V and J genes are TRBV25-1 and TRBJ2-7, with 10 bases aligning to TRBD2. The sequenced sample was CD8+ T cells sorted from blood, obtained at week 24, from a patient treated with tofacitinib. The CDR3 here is CASSEYPSGGGEQYF. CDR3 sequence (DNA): TGTGCCAGCAGTGAATATCCTAGCGGGGGCGGAGAGCAGTACTTC.